This T cell receptor beta chain was recorded in a study of blood T cells in healthy people across ages (dated by TCRdb to the mid-2010s). Study-level background: In model experiments, template switching captured roughly one uniquely barcoded TCR beta cDNA molecule for every two T cells. Using deep sequencing normalized with unique cDNA molecular identifiers, the study measured how TCR beta repertoire diversity changes with age. The donors were divided into four age groups: young (average around 17 years), middle-aged (about 40), aged (about 56) and long-lived (about 79). To avoid experimental bias, donors of different ages were distributed randomly across sequencing lanes. Using the same blood draw, the study looked at two additional independent replicas of 1 million unique cDNA reads for two donors, one aged 18 to 29 and the other aged 80 or older. Study-wide findings and limitations: Donor CMV infection status was unknown, potentially confounding age-related changes in expanded clonotypes. The long-lived group showed more naive CD4+ T cells, fewer expanded clones and increased TCR diversity than the aged group, suggesting age selection. Estimates of total diversity based on one million sequenced T cells were regarded as lower bounds and as underestimates. The percentage of naive T cells measured by flow cytometry correlated strongly with observed TCR beta diversity. As age increased, observed TCR beta diversity per million T cells dropped in a roughly linear way, and a significant reduction was already evident by age 40. Conclusive comparison of naive and antigen-experienced compartments was prevented by the profiling of bulk unsorted PBMCs.

V is reduced by 6 bases and J by 6 bases, leaving a spacing of 9 bases between them. The germline V gene supplies CDR1 MNHEY and CDR2 SVGEGT. The CDR3 runs 12 residues from the cysteine to the phenylalanine. The only DNA kept is the CDR3, 36 bases in frame from the first base. Turning to this clonotype: Its antigen target is currently unknown. Nothing much larger sits one base from this clone, and base qualities are not available.

Donors were around 37 systemically healthy Caucasian individuals from Russia aged roughly 6 to 100 years. Each donor gave around 9 milliliters of peripheral blood, collected into EDTA-treated Vacutainer tubes. Ficoll-Paque density-gradient centrifugation was used to isolate PBMCs, with at least 6.5 million per sample. Total RNA was extracted from PBMCs with Trizol reagent, with at least 6 micrograms obtained per sample. For every donor, flow cytometry on a PBMC aliquot measured the percentage of naive CD45RAhigh/CD27high T cells. Library preparation used 5' RACE. This sample was sequenced with an Illumina HiSeq 2500. A second PCR of about 7 to 12 cycles was run with a J-beta primer mix and a sample-barcoded 5' primer. A template-switch 5' adaptor carrying 12 random nucleotides introduced a unique molecular identifier onto each TCR beta cDNA molecule. Each sample yielded at least 2.5 million CDR3-containing paired-end reads. All of the RNA was converted into first-strand cDNA using the Mint cDNA synthesis kit, with a TRBC-specific oligonucleotide serving as the primer. Following uracil-DNA glycosylase treatment, all cDNA underwent a first 18-cycle PCR with the universal primers M1SS and BC2_uni_R. The authors' analysis ran thus. For normalization, 1 million high-quality reads, each with a distinct molecular identifier, were randomly selected from each sample. Reads sharing molecular identifiers were discarded rather than binned into consensus sequences. MiTCR, with a Q25 quality threshold and the strictest error-elimination algorithm, was used for CDR3 identification, clonotype clustering and error correction. A nonparametric unseen species model with Euler transformation was used to estimate lower-bound total TCR beta diversity. TCRdb passed the public sequencing reads through fastp at Q25 and MiXCR, retaining productive beta sequences. Here each entry gathers all rows of one CDR3 protein and keeps the most common genes and DNA. These V and J calls originate from TCRdb's pipeline instead of the authors' own analysis. Within this sample are approximately 1,000,000 distinct CDR3 sequences, with approximately 38% of them counted one time only. 13% of the sample is taken by the ten largest.

This receptor was obtained from a young man in good health. Material for sequencing was blood. The chain was built from TRBV6-2 or TRBV6-3 and TRBJ2-1; perhaps TRBD1 is the D gene, with 5 bases matching. The CDR3 has the sequence CASRLDSNEQFF. Read as DNA, the sequence is TGTGCCAGCAGGCTCGACAGCAATGAGCAGTTCTTC.